The sequence of this T cell receptor (beta chain) was determined in a study of shared clonotypes between healthy human individuals. All of the donors resided in Nashville, Tennessee, and each was a Caucasian adult. Per the germline V gene, CDR1 is SGHVS and CDR2 is FQNEAQ. Trimming took 5 bases from V and 2 from J; bases not matched to a gene: 8. This CDR3 has 15 amino acids. Execution of the assay was at deep level. The unsorted PBMC replicate PCRs were performed with approximately 0.3 ug DNA, roughly 30,000 T cell genomes. Libraries were prepared by immunoSEQ multiplex PCR; TCRdb keeps only in-frame clonotypes and omits some of them. The top ten clones hold under 15% of a sample with about 530,000 clones, 60% to 80% of them seen once.

The source is a woman aged 40-49 years in good health. Some clones in this sample may be carry-over from other donors' samples. The V call is TRBV7-8, the J call TRBJ2-7; TRBD2 aligns across 8 bases. The sequenced sample was PBMCs. The CDR3 loop reads CASSTLAGTAYEQYF. In DNA, the CDR3 is TGTGCCAGCAGCACGCTAGCGGGTACGGCCTACGAGCAGTACTTC. Using reference TRBV7-8 and TRBJ2-7 for the parts outside the CDR3, the full variable domain is GAGVSQSPRYKVAKRGQDVALRCDPISGHVSLFWYQQALGQGPEFLTYFQNEAQLDKSGLPSDRFFAERPEGSVSTLKIQRTQQEDSAVYLCASSTLAGTAYEQYFGPGTRLTVT.